These 30 T cell receptor beta chains originate from one sample sequenced in a study of blood T cell repertoires in COVID-19. This table comes from immunoSEQ multiplex PCR, and its TCRdb copy is limited to in-frame clones, with some not included. The table lists under 300,000 clones, 86% of them singletons. The sequenced sample was peripheral blood. The source of these receptors is a man at least 80 years old with acute or convalescent COVID-19.

The gene calls are TRBV5-1 and TRBJ2-1, with TRBD2 matching 16 bases. The germline V gene has CDR1 SGHRS and CDR2 YFSETQ. The ends lost 3 bases at V and 6 bases at J; junction bases unmatched: 6. The CDR3 spans 17 residues. In DNA, the CDR3 is TGCGCCAGCAGCTCGGGACTAGCGGGAGGGCCCGGCAATGAGCAGTTCTTC. It is translated as CASSSGLAGGPGNEQFF. Filled out from reference TRBV5-1 and TRBJ2-1, the complete variable domain reads KAGVTQTPRYLIKTRGQQVTLSCSPISGHRSVSWYQQTPGQGLQFLFEYFSETQRNKGNFPGRFSGRQFSNSRSEMNVSTLELGDSALYLCASSSGLAGGPGNEQFFGPGTRLTVL.

This sequence joins TRBV27 and TRBJ1-2; D unclear. CDR3 size: 16 residues. Trimming pared 2 bases from V and 7 bases from J, leaving 20 bases between. The V gene's germline CDR1 is MNHEY and CDR2 SMNVEV (reference sequence). As DNA, the CDR3 is TGTGCCAGCAGTTTAACGGTCGCGGGTGAAGTAGGTGGCTACACCTTC. It yields the protein CASSLTVAGEVGGYTF.

This clone has a single count. This chain links TRBV5-1 with TRBJ1-1; a weak D match, TRBD1 (5 bases). V gave up 0 bases and J gave up 7 bases, with 16 bases separating them. The CDR3 runs 15 residues. The germline V gene has CDR1 SGHRS and CDR2 YFSETQ. CDR3 region: CASSLGTGSPGEAFF. DNA of the CDR3: TGCGCCAGCAGCTTGGGAACAGGCTCACCCGGTGAAGCTTTCTTT. The full variable domain, in which reference TRBV5-1 and TRBJ1-1 provide the parts outside the CDR3, is KAGVTQTPRYLIKTRGQQVTLSCSPISGHRSVSWYQQTPGQGLQFLFEYFSETQRNKGNFPGRFSGRQFSNSRSEMNVSTLELGDSALYLCASSLGTGSPGEAFFGQGTRLTVV.

The V gene is TRBV25-1, the J gene TRBJ2-1; no firm D call. Trimming pared 1 base from V and 7 bases from J, leaving 5 bases between. This CDR3 has 12 amino acids. Germline CDR1 is MGHDK and CDR2 is SYGVNS. The CDR3 spells CASSESRNEQFF. The CDR3 DNA reads as TGTGCCAGCAGTGAATCCAGGAATGAGCAGTTCTTC. Based on the CDR3 plus reference TRBV25-1 and TRBJ2-1, the full variable domain is EADIYQTPRYLVIGTGKKITLECSQTMGHDKMYWYQQDPGMELHLIHYSYGVNSTEKGDLSSESTVSRIRTEHFPLTLESARPSHTSQYLCASSESRNEQFFGPGTRLTVL.

The V gene is TRBV19, the J gene TRBJ2-2; D is uncertain. The germline V gene has CDR1 LNHDA and CDR2 SQIVND (reference sequence). V lost 6 bases and J 5 bases, leaving 16 bases between the germline ends. There are 15 residues in the CDR3. CDR3 DNA: TGTGCCAGTAGGATCCTGGTCGGTTCTACCGGGGAGCTGTTTTTT. Its protein product is CASRILVGSTGELFF.

The chain recombines TRBV28 with TRBJ1-5; tentative D call: TRBD1 (5 bases). The germline gives CDR1 MDHEN, CDR2 SYDVKM. Trimming took 7 bases from V and 4 from J, leaving 17 bases between them. This CDR3 is built from 15 residues. The CDR3 DNA sequence: TGTGCCAGCAAAATGGGGAGCGGGACGAATCAGCCCCAGCATTTT. Amino acids: CASKMGSGTNQPQHF.

The chain couples TRBV27 to TRBJ2-1; 9 positions match TRBD1. The CDR3 sequence is 14 residues long. The germline V gene encodes CDR1 MNHEY and CDR2 SMNVEV (reference sequence). After removal of 5 bases from V and 9 bases from J, the junction contained 8 bases not matched to a gene. The CDR3 sequence is CASSPGTGKSEQFF. The DNA for the CDR3 is TGTGCCAGCAGTCCCGGGACAGGGAAGAGTGAGCAGTTCTTC.

The J gene is TRBJ1-3, the V gene TRBV7-8; D perhaps matches TRBD1 (6 bases). The germline V gene has CDR1 SGHVS and CDR2 FQNEAQ. The CDR3 sequence is 15 residues long. V gave up 1 base and J gave up 2 bases, with 9 bases separating them. The CDR3 reads CASSLDQGTGNTIYF. The CDR3 bases are TGTGCCAGCAGCTTAGATCAGGGGACTGGAAACACCATATATTTT.

This rearrangement joins TRBV11-2 to TRBJ1-1; D call uncertain. The length of the CDR3 is 13 residues. The germline gives CDR1 SGHAT, CDR2 FQNNGV. Trimming took off 7 bases at V and 1 base at J, with 10 bases between the two ends. This CDR3 is CASTPTRNTEAFF. DNA of the CDR3: TGTGCCAGCACCCCAACAAGGAACACTGAAGCTTTCTTT.

This chain joins TRBV7-2 and TRBJ2-1, with 15 bases matching TRBD2. The CDR3 has 16 amino acids. The ends lost 5 bases at V and 7 bases at J; junction bases unmatched: 6. Germline V lookup: CDR1 SGHTA, CDR2 FQGNSA. The CDR3 region is CASSIGLAGGQNEQFF. As DNA, the CDR3 is TGTGCCAGCAGCATTGGACTAGCGGGGGGGCAGAATGAGCAGTTCTTC.

V usage is TRBV28 and J usage is TRBJ1-1; maybe TRBD1 (6 bases). CDR3 length equals 15 residues. CDR1 and CDR2 (germline): MDHEN, SYDVKM. Trimming shortened V by 2 bases and J by 0 bases, and 10 bases separated the two germline ends. The CDR3 loop reads CASSLIGGMNTEAFF. Here the CDR3 DNA reads TGTGCCAGCAGTTTAATTGGGGGCATGAACACTGAAGCTTTCTTT.

The V gene is TRBV19, the J gene TRBJ2-3, with D perhaps matching TRBD2 (5 bases). Germline assignment: CDR1 LNHDA and CDR2 SQIVND (reference sequence). The CDR3 has 14 amino acids. Between the trimmed V and J ends, which lost 6 bases and 2 bases, there was a span of 12 bases. The CDR3 region has the DNA TGTGCCAGTAGCCGTGGACTCGACACAGATACGCAGTATTTT. It codes for CASSRGLDTDTQYF.

In this sample, this clone turned up a few times. The chain employs TRBV29-1 and TRBJ1-1, with 8 bases fitting TRBD1. With 3 bases clipped from V and 7 bases from J, the junction kept 7 bases outside the gene matches. The CDR3 has 13 amino acids. Germline assignment: CDR1 SQVTM and CDR2 ANQGSEA. CDR3: CSVESDRGYEAFF. The CDR3 bases are TGCAGCGTTGAGTCAGACAGGGGCTATGAAGCTTTCTTT.

The CDR3 is CASSQGQGIQPQHF. Here the CDR3 DNA reads TGTGCCAGCAGCCAGGGACAGGGGATCCAGCCCCAGCATTTT. The rearrangement uses TRBV3-1 (or the pseudogene TRBV3-2) and TRBJ1-5; the match to TRBD1 covers 10 bases. The CDR3 runs to 14 residues. Germline loops: CDR1 LGHDT, CDR2 YNNKEL (reference sequence). Trimming took 3 bases from V and 7 from J; bases not matched to a gene: 3.

This clone was detected a few times. This CDR3 is CASSQDRASPLHF. The CDR3 nucleotides are TGCGCCAGCAGCCAAGATCGAGCGAGCCCCCTCCACTTT. The chain uses TRBV4-1 and TRBJ1-6, with D unclear. This CDR3 is built from 13 residues. V was pared by 0 bases and J by 13 bases, with 10 bases between. CDR1 and CDR2 (germline): MGHRA, YSYEKL.

This clone turned up a few times. The rearrangement joins TRBV6-5 to TRBJ1-4, with D perhaps TRBD1 (5 bases). Trimming cost V 6 bases and J 1 base, with 12 bases left between them. The CDR3 covers 15 residues. From germline, CDR1 is MNHEY and CDR2 SVGAGI. The CDR3 is CASRPMGGTNEKLFF. The CDR3 DNA is TGTGCCAGCAGACCTATGGGGGGAACTAATGAAAAACTGTTTTTT.

J is TRBJ2-5 and V is TRBV7-6, with TRBD1 as a possible D gene (5 bases). With 4 bases removed from V and 1 base from J, the gap between germline ends came to 16 bases. The germline CDR1 and CDR2 sequences are SGHVS and FNYEAQ. The CDR3 has 16 residues. This chain's CDR3 is CASSSTLRQPQETQYF. The CDR3 DNA reads as TGTGCCAGCAGCTCCACCCTTCGACAGCCCCAAGAGACCCAGTACTTC. The full variable domain, in which reference TRBV7-6 and TRBJ2-5 provide the parts outside the CDR3, is GAGVSQSPRYKVTKRGQDVALRCDPISGHVSLYWYRQALGQGPEFLTYFNYEAQQDKSGLPNDRFSAERPEGSISTLTIQRTEQRDSAMYRCASSSTLRQPQETQYFGPGTRLLVL.

This clone was detected a few times. The gene calls are TRBV4-1 and TRBJ2-7; TRBD2 aligns across 12 bases. Trimming cost V 2 bases and J 4 bases; bases outside gene matches: 3. From germline, CDR1 is MGHRA and CDR2 YSYEKL. This CDR3 is built from 15 residues. This CDR3 is CASSQPTSGRYEQYF. The DNA of the CDR3 is TGCGCCAGCAGCCAACCCACTAGCGGGAGGTACGAGCAGTACTTC.

V usage is TRBV5-4 and J usage is TRBJ2-7, with 7 bases identical to TRBD2. Looked up from germline, CDR1 is SGHNT and CDR2 is YYREEE (reference sequence). The CDR3 is made up of 16 amino acids. The junction had 12 bases not matched to a gene; V was cut back by 0 bases and J by 6 bases. The CDR3 here is CASSLAGGQGKSEQYF. The CDR3 DNA is TGTGCCAGCAGCTTGGCGGGGGGTCAGGGTAAAAGCGAGCAGTACTTC.

The V call is TRBV2, the J call TRBJ2-7; D gene uncertain. Germline CDR1 SNHLY, CDR2 FYNNEI. Trimming stripped 2 bases from V and 4 bases from J, with 6 bases between. The CDR3 is 12 amino acids. Here the CDR3 DNA reads TGTGCCAGCAGTGAAAACGCGTACGAGCAGTACTTC. Amino acid sequence: CASSENAYEQYF.

The gene calls are TRBV14 and TRBJ1-2; 7 bases are a match to TRBD1. Germline CDR1 SGHDN, CDR2 FVKESK. Trimming cost V 4 bases and J 7 bases; bases outside gene matches: 6. The CDR3 runs to 13 residues. For the CDR3, the DNA is TGTGCCAGCAGCCTCTCCGGGACAGCTGGCTACACCTTC. The encoded protein is CASSLSGTAGYTF.

V and J are TRBV5-4 and TRBJ1-2; the match to TRBD1 covers 9 bases. The CDR3 is made up of 12 amino acids. CDR1 and CDR2 (germline): SGHNT, YYREEE (reference sequence). The V segment lost 3 bases and the J segment 8 bases; nucleotides outside the gene matches: 2. CDR3 coding DNA: TGTGCCAGCAGCTATGACAGGGGGGGCTACACCTTC. This translates into CASSYDRGGYTF.

The V and J genes are TRBV19 and TRBJ1-3, with a possible D match to TRBD1 (5 bases). CDR1 and CDR2 (germline): LNHDA, SQIVND (reference sequence). CDR3 size: 14 residues. V shed 4 bases and J shed 5 bases, with 12 bases lying between them. The CDR3 loop reads CASSNTGFRNTIYF. The CDR3 DNA sequence: TGTGCCAGTAGTAATACAGGCTTTAGAAACACCATATATTTT.

The J gene is TRBJ1-1, the V gene TRBV19, with D tentatively TRBD1 (5 bases). Germline V gene data show CDR1 as LNHDA and CDR2 as SQIVND (reference sequence). The V end lost 10 bases, the J end lost 4 bases, and 16 bases lay between the germline ends. The CDR3 is 13 residues long. The CDR3 DNA sequence: TGTGCCACCAGGGCCCAGACGGCCACTGAAGCTTTCTTT. It translates to CATRAQTATEAFF.

V usage is TRBV27 and J usage is TRBJ1-1, with D maybe TRBD1 (6 bases). CDR3 size: 15 residues. Germline V gene data show CDR1 as MNHEY and CDR2 as SMNVEV (reference sequence). V lost 8 bases and J lost 4, with 20 bases in between. As DNA, the CDR3 is TGTGCCAGCTCAAAAGGGGGTGCGCTGGGCACTGAAGCTTTCTTT. Amino acids: CASSKGGALGTEAFF.

The chain links TRBV28 to TRBJ2-7; D might be TRBD2 (5 bases). The length of the CDR3 is 15 residues. V dropped 5 bases and J dropped 4 bases, with 18 bases sitting between them. Germline assignment: CDR1 MDHEN and CDR2 SYDVKM. The CDR3 nucleotides are TGTGCCAGCAGTCCCGCGTCGGGTGGGAGATACGAGCAGTACTTC. Protein sequence: CASSPASGGRYEQYF.

The genes are TRBV6-5 and TRBJ1-3, with D maybe TRBD1 (6 bases). Germline CDR1 MNHEY, CDR2 SVGAGI. Trimming took off 2 bases at V and 2 bases at J, with 7 bases between the two ends. The CDR3 has 14 amino acids. CDR3 nucleotides: TGTGCCAGCAGTTACGCAGGGGCTGGAAACACCATATATTTT. Amino acids: CASSYAGAGNTIYF.

This clone showed up just a few times. The gene calls are TRBV27 and TRBJ1-2; a weak D match, TRBD1 (6 bases). This CDR3 is built from 13 residues. Trimming removed 5 bases from V and 9 bases from J, with 16 bases in between. Germline CDR1 MNHEY, CDR2 SMNVEV (reference sequence). The CDR3 here is CASSATGGGSYTF. The CDR3 DNA follows: TGTGCCAGCAGTGCTACTGGGGGCGGCAGCTACACCTTC.

The chain combines TRBV5-1 with TRBJ2-7, with 10 bases that match TRBD2. J was trimmed by 3 bases and V by 2 bases; bases with no gene match: 11. The CDR3 loop spans 17 amino acids. Per germline, CDR1 SGHRS and CDR2 YFSETQ. In DNA, the CDR3 is TGCGCCAGCAGCTTCAGAGGACGTAGCGGGGGGAACTACGAGCAGTACTTC. Protein product: CASSFRGRSGGNYEQYF.

The table lists this clone with a few counts. The chain combines TRBV4-2 with TRBJ1-1; possible D gene TRBD1, 5 bases. Germline assignment: CDR1 LGHNA and CDR2 YNFKEQ. Trimming pared 4 bases from V and 1 base from J, leaving 10 bases between. This CDR3 region has 14 residues. The chain's CDR3 is CASSPVTENTEAFF. CDR3 nucleotides: TGTGCCAGCAGCCCAGTGACAGAGAACACTGAAGCTTTCTTT.